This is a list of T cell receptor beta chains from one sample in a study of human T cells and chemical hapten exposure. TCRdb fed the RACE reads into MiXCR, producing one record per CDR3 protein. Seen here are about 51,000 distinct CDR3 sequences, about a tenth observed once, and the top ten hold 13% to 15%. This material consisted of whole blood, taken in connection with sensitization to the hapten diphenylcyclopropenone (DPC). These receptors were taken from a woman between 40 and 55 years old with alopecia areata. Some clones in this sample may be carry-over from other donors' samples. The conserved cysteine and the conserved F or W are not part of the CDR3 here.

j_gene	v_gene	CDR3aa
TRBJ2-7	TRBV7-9	ASSLVSGSYEQY
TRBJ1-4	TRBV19	ASSLNLATNEKLF
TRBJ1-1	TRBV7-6	ASSPTPAANTEAF
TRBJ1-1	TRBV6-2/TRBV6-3	ASSYPMGQQNTEAF
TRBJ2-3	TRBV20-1	SARGGRTDTQY
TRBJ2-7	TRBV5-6	ASSLKGLAYEQY
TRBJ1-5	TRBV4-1	ASSPDRVTVQPQH
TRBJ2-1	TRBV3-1	ASSQSNNEQF
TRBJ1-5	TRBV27	ASSLTGQGISNQPQH
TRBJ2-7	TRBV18	ASSPWGDSSSEQY
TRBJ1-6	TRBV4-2	ASSQGINSPLH
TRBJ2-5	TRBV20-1	SASPPRQFQETQY
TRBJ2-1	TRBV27	ASSLRDRANEQF
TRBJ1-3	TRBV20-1	SARDRPGNTIY
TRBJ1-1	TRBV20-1	STRHNTEAF
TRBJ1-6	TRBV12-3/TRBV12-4	ASSSGLIYNSPLH
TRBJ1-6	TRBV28	ASSLTPGQLH
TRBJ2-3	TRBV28	ASSPRGHSTDTQY
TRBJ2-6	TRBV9	ASSGDSPGANVLT
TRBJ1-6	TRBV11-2	ASSSGDPLH
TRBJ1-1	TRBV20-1	SASPFEGVNTEAF
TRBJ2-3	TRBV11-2	ASRRGQSTDTQY
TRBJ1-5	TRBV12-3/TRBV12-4	ASRQTASNQPQH
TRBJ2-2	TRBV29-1	GGQANTGELF
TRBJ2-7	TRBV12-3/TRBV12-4	ASSFSAGNEQY
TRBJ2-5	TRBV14	ASSQDLGETQY
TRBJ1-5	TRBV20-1	SASLGGRGLGQPQH
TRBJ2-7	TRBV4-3	ASSQVGDGSYEQY
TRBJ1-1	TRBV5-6	ASSSRIRAEAF
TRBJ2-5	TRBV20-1	SAITGGDETQY
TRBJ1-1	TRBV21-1	ASTRTSRGRLAEAF
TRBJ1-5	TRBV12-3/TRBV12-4	ASSPRVGGTNQPQH
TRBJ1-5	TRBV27	ASSFGGYNQPQH
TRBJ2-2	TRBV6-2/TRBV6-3	ASSPRRTGGLTGELF
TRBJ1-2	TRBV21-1	ASSVRTATNYGYT
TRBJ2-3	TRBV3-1	ASSQDRLAASTDTQY
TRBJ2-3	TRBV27	ASSVYRGPGTDTQY
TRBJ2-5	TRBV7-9	ASSFWSGLGETQY
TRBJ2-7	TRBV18	ASSPTIGMNEQY
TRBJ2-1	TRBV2	ASRGGTYNEQF
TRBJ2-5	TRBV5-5	ASSLLGTIQETQY
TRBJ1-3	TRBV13	ASSLRGYDTIY
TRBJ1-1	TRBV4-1	ASSRGPLERAF
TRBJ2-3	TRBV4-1	ASSQYRTASSTDTQY
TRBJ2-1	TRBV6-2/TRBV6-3	ATLLEREQF
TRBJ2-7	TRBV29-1	SVGAGYEQY
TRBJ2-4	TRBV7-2	ASSFPPRGPYLD